These 28 T cell receptor beta chains share one sample of origin, sequenced in a study of blood T cell repertoires in COVID-19. Assay: immunoSEQ multiplex PCR; the TCRdb copy retains only in-frame clones and omits some. The repertoire holds around 70,000 clones, with around 75% as singletons. Sequencing was carried out using peripheral blood. The receptors were gathered from a man in his 70s with acute or convalescent COVID-19.

This clone was counted only a few times. The V gene is TRBV6-6, the J gene TRBJ2-2, with D maybe TRBD2 (5 bases). The CDR3 has 16 residues. Trimming cost V 7 bases and J 7 bases, with 22 bases left between them. From germline, CDR1 is MNHNY and CDR2 SVGAGI (reference sequence). The CDR3 DNA sequence: TGTGCCAGCACCTGGTTGGTGAGAGGGATCCACGGGGAGCTGTTTTTT. Amino acid sequence: CASTWLVRGIHGELFF.

This chain links TRBV19 with TRBJ1-3; D is unresolved. Germline V CDR1 and CDR2: LNHDA, SQIVND (reference sequence). The CDR3 totals 16 residues. Trimming took 6 bases from V and 1 from J, leaving 16 bases between them. The CDR3 nucleotides are TGTGCCAGTAGCGCCGGCACCGGGGTATCTGGAAACACCATATATTTT. Encoded protein: CASSAGTGVSGNTIYF.

J is TRBJ1-5 and V is TRBV10-3; possibly TRBD1 for D (6 bases). V was cut by 10 bases and J by 1 base, with 11 bases left in between. Germline CDR1 ENHRY, CDR2 SYGVKD. The CDR3 loop spans 13 amino acids. CDR3 protein: CATNRESNQPQHF. The CDR3 DNA sequence: TGTGCCACCAACAGGGAGAGCAATCAGCCCCAGCATTTT.

The rearrangement uses TRBV14 and TRBJ2-1; 7 nucleotides line up with TRBD2. Germline lookup yields CDR1 SGHDN and CDR2 FVKESK. With V trimmed by 1 base and J by 3 bases, 12 bases remained unmatched. This CDR3 is 18 amino acids long. The CDR3 nucleotides are TGTGCCAGCAGCCAAGGTGCCGTTGGGGGGGGAAGCTACAATGAGCAGTTCTTC. Translated, it gives CASSQGAVGGGSYNEQFF. Together with reference TRBV14 and TRBJ2-1, the CDR3 gives the full variable domain: EAGVTQFPSHSVIEKGQTVTLRCDPISGHDNLYWYRRVMGKEIKFLLHFVKESKQDESGMPNNRFLAERTGGTYSTLKVQPAELEDSGVYFCASSQGAVGGGSYNEQFFGPGTRLTVL.

This clone has just one count. CDR3 sequence reads: CASSLGGGGGNEQFF. DNA for the CDR3: TGTGCCAGCAGCTTGGGCGGAGGGGGCGGCAATGAGCAGTTCTTC. J is TRBJ2-1 and V is TRBV11-3, with a weak D call TRBD1 (7 bases). The V and J ends lost 3 bases and 6 bases respectively, with 15 bases between them. This CDR3 comprises 15 residues. Germline V gene sequence: CDR1 SGHNT, CDR2 YENEEA.

The V gene is TRBV7-8, the J gene TRBJ2-7; 16 bases match TRBD2. The J segment lost 11 bases and the V segment lost 5 bases, leaving 9 bases of the junction unmatched. The CDR3 is 15 residues long. Germline CDR1 reads SGHVS; CDR2 reads FQNEAQ. The CDR3 sequence is CASSPGTSGRAPEYF. CDR3 nucleotide sequence: TGTGCCAGCAGCCCTGGGACTAGCGGGAGGGCCCCGGAGTACTTC.

About this clone: Other DNA sequences in the sample encode the same CDR3. The rearrangement uses TRBV5-1 and TRBJ1-2; the D gene is possibly TRBD1 (5 bases). Germline CDR1 SGHRS, CDR2 YFSETQ. Between the trimmed V and J ends, which lost 0 bases and 0 bases, there was a span of 9 bases. The length of the CDR3 is 15 residues. This CDR3 is CASSLAGGANYGYTF. For the CDR3, the DNA is TGCGCCAGCAGCTTGGCGGGAGGGGCTAACTATGGCTACACCTTC.

This clone turned up a few times. The chain has TRBV7-9 and TRBJ1-5, with 7 bases aligning to TRBD1. V was clipped by 4 bases and J by 5 bases; unmatched bases: 2. CDR1 SEHNR and CDR2 FQNEAQ come from the germline V gene (reference sequence). The CDR3 contains 13 residues. CDR3 amino acids: CASSSQGDQPQHF. CDR3 coding DNA: TGTGCCAGCAGCTCGCAGGGGGATCAGCCCCAGCATTTT.

V and J are TRBV6-1 and TRBJ2-4, with 13 bases fitting TRBD2. The ends lost 4 bases at V and 1 base at J; junction bases unmatched: 13. The CDR3 contains 20 residues. Per germline, CDR1 MNHNS and CDR2 SASEGT. For the CDR3, the DNA is TGTGCCAGCAGTGGGCCGTGGACTAGCGGGAGAGGGGGGGCCAAAAACATTCAGTACTTC. As protein: CASSGPWTSGRGGAKNIQYF.

This chain joins TRBV29-1 and TRBJ2-1, with a possible D match to TRBD2 (5 bases). This CDR3 has 12 amino acids. CDR1 and CDR2 from the germline V gene are SQVTM and ANQGSEA. With 4 bases removed from V and 10 bases from J, the gap between germline ends came to 14 bases. The CDR3 DNA sequence: TGCAGCGTTGGAAGGTTCGGAGGAGAGCAGTTCTTC. Protein product: CSVGRFGGEQFF.

This clone showed up just once. This chain uses TRBV6-6 with TRBJ1-5; 7 bases match TRBD1. With V trimmed by 2 bases and J by 7 bases, 8 bases remained unmatched. The V gene's germline CDR1 is MNHNY and CDR2 SVGAGI (reference sequence). The CDR3 consists of 15 residues. The CDR3 region is CASSYDRAIPQPQHF. The CDR3 DNA is TGTGCCAGCAGTTACGACAGGGCAATCCCCCAGCCCCAGCATTTT.

The chain is built from TRBV24-1 and TRBJ2-1; maybe TRBD1 (6 bases). Germline V gene data show CDR1 as KGHDR and CDR2 as SFDVKD. This CDR3 has 14 amino acids. V was clipped by 1 base and J by 9 bases, with 12 bases between them. CDR3 sequence (DNA): TGTGCCACCAGTGATTTCCGGACAGCTAGTGAGCAGTTCTTC. Translated: CATSDFRTASEQFF.

V gene TRBV7-9 combines with J gene TRBJ2-1, with TRBD2 matching over 8 bases. The length of the CDR3 is 14 residues. Germline loops: CDR1 SEHNR, CDR2 FQNEAQ (reference sequence). V dropped 5 bases and J dropped 8; count of bases not matched to a gene: 8. The CDR3 here is CASSPRTSRDEQFF. The CDR3 DNA reads TGTGCCAGCAGCCCTCGGACTAGCCGGGATGAGCAGTTCTTC.

There are a few counts of this clone. This chain's CDR3 is CASSLEGSGSSYNEQFF. DNA for the CDR3: TGTGCCAGCAGCTTAGAGGGGAGCGGGAGCTCCTACAATGAGCAGTTCTTC. V is TRBV11-2 and J is TRBJ2-1; 8 bases agree with TRBD2. Germline V CDR1 and CDR2: SGHAT, FQNNGV. V dropped 0 bases and J dropped 0; count of bases not matched to a gene: 4. This CDR3 region has 17 residues.

The count of this clone is one. The V call is TRBV7-9, the J call TRBJ2-7; D gene ambiguous. The CDR3 is 13 residues long. In germline, CDR1 is SEHNR, CDR2 FQNEAQ (reference sequence). Trimming pared 4 bases from V and 6 bases from J, leaving 13 bases between. The CDR3 DNA reads TGTGCCAGCAGCTCCTACCCGGTTGTCGAGCAGTACTTC. Its translation: CASSSYPVVEQYF.

This chain joins TRBV6-5 and TRBJ2-1; 9 nucleotides match TRBD2. Per the germline V gene, CDR1 is MNHEY and CDR2 is SVGAGI. With 5 bases clipped from V and 7 bases from J, the junction kept 9 bases outside the gene matches. The CDR3 is made up of 15 amino acids. CDR3 in DNA: TGTGCCAGCAGTCCTAGCGGGAACACGAGGAATGAGCAGTTCTTC. It encodes CASSPSGNTRNEQFF.

The genes are TRBV27 and TRBJ2-3; weak D call: TRBD2 (6 bases). V lost 2 bases to trimming and J lost 5 bases, with 8 bases between them. The CDR3 consists of 13 residues. The germline V gene has CDR1 MNHEY and CDR2 SMNVEV (reference sequence). CDR3 residues: CASSLSGLDTQYF. The CDR3 region has the DNA TGTGCCAGCAGTTTAAGCGGGTTAGATACGCAGTATTTT.

The rearrangement joins TRBV19 to TRBJ2-3, with TRBD2 matching over 7 bases. CDR3 length equals 13 residues. Germline lookup yields CDR1 LNHDA and CDR2 SQIVND (reference sequence). Trimming took 6 bases from V and 4 from J; bases not matched to a gene: 4. The CDR3 region is CASRELASDTQYF. DNA of the CDR3: TGTGCCAGTAGAGAACTAGCGTCAGATACGCAGTATTTT.

This clone was picked up one time. The chain uses TRBV19 and TRBJ1-2, with TRBD1 as a possible D gene (6 bases). Trimming took 3 bases from V and 7 from J, leaving 21 bases between them. CDR3 length: 16 residues. Germline V gives CDR1 LNHDA, CDR2 SQIVND (reference sequence). The DNA for the CDR3 is TGTGCCAGTAGTATCGGACAGCTCACAGTCTCCTCTGGCTACACCTTC. It encodes CASSIGQLTVSSGYTF.

There are a few counts of this clone. In DNA form, the CDR3 reads TGTGCTAGTGTACCCCCGGACTCGCGGGACTACAATGAGCAGTTCTTC. It translates to CASVPPDSRDYNEQFF. The V gene is TRBV12-5, the J gene TRBJ2-1, with a possible D match to TRBD2 (6 bases). Trimming pared 7 bases from V and 3 bases from J, leaving 19 bases between. From germline, CDR1 is LGHNT and CDR2 FRNRAP. CDR3 length: 16 residues.

V and J are TRBV6-1 and TRBJ1-2; D ambiguous. The V gene lost 1 base and the J gene lost 4 bases, with 7 bases spanning the gap. CDR1 MNHNS and CDR2 SASEGT come from the germline V gene. The CDR3 runs 13 residues. The CDR3 DNA follows: TGTGCCAGCAGTGAAGACAGACGCTATGGCTACACCTTC. This translates into CASSEDRRYGYTF.

This sequence joins TRBV10-1 and TRBJ1-1, with 9 bases that match TRBD1. Germline CDR1 and CDR2: WNHNN and SYGVQD (reference sequence). V shed 3 bases, J shed 4 bases, and the junction held 3 bases outside the gene matches. The CDR3 spans 14 residues. The DNA for the CDR3 is TGCGCCAGCAGTGACGGGACAGGGTCCACTGAAGCTTTCTTT. It specifies CASSDGTGSTEAFF.

The V gene is TRBV28, the J gene TRBJ1-5; TRBD1 matches 9 bases. V shed 7 bases, J shed 6 bases, and the junction held 13 bases outside the gene matches. CDR1 is MDHEN, CDR2 SYDVKM, per germline. There are 16 residues in the CDR3. In DNA form, the CDR3 reads TGTGCCAGCACCATTGGTGGGACAGGGTGGCCTCAGCCCCAGCATTTT. Protein: CASTIGGTGWPQPQHF.

V gene TRBV5-1 combines with J gene TRBJ2-3, with 8 nucleotides matching TRBD1. The length of the CDR3 is 14 residues. Looked up from germline, CDR1 is SGHRS and CDR2 is YFSETQ. J was trimmed by 4 bases and V by 3 bases; bases with no gene match: 4. The DNA of the CDR3 is TGCGCCAGCAGCTGGACAGGGTCAGCAGATACGCAGTATTTT. Residues: CASSWTGSADTQYF. Full variable domain (rest looked up from reference TRBV5-1 and TRBJ2-3): KAGVTQTPRYLIKTRGQQVTLSCSPISGHRSVSWYQQTPGQGLQFLFEYFSETQRNKGNFPGRFSGRQFSNSRSEMNVSTLELGDSALYLCASSWTGSADTQYFGPGTRLTVL.

The rearrangement joins TRBV3-1 (or the pseudogene TRBV3-2) to TRBJ1-5, with 9 bases lining up with TRBD1. V was clipped by 6 bases and J by 2 bases; unmatched bases: 5. The CDR3 totals 15 residues. Germline CDR1 and CDR2: LGHDT and YNNKEL (reference sequence). The CDR3 sequence is CASSQTGGGNQPQHF. The CDR3 DNA sequence: TGTGCCAGCAGTCAAACAGGGGGCGGCAATCAGCCCCAGCATTTT.

The gene calls are TRBV5-4 and TRBJ2-1; TRBD1 matches at 9 bases. Trimming took 4 bases from V and 6 from J; bases not matched to a gene: 11. The length of the CDR3 is 16 residues. Germline values: CDR1 SGHNT, CDR2 YYREEE (reference sequence). For the CDR3, the DNA is TGTGCCAGCAGCCCGGGAGACAGGGGGGCCCTCAATGAGCAGTTCTTC. The encoded protein is CASSPGDRGALNEQFF.

This clone was seen more than once but under ten times. The genes are TRBV27 and TRBJ2-3; D unresolved. Germline values: CDR1 MNHEY, CDR2 SMNVEV (reference sequence). V dropped 2 bases and J dropped 5 bases, with 11 bases sitting between them. CDR3 size: 14 residues. This CDR3 is CASSLTGYQDTQYF. The CDR3 nucleotides are TGTGCCAGCAGTTTAACCGGGTATCAAGATACGCAGTATTTT.

The chain combines TRBV6-5 with TRBJ1-6, with TRBD1 identical over 10 bases. Per the germline V gene, CDR1 is MNHEY and CDR2 is SVGAGI. V shed 5 bases, J shed 10 bases, and the junction held 8 bases outside the gene matches. The CDR3 is 15 amino acids. CDR3 nucleotide sequence: TGTGCCAGCAGTATTCGACAGGGGGCAAACTCACCCCTCCACTTT. Translated, it gives CASSIRQGANSPLHF.